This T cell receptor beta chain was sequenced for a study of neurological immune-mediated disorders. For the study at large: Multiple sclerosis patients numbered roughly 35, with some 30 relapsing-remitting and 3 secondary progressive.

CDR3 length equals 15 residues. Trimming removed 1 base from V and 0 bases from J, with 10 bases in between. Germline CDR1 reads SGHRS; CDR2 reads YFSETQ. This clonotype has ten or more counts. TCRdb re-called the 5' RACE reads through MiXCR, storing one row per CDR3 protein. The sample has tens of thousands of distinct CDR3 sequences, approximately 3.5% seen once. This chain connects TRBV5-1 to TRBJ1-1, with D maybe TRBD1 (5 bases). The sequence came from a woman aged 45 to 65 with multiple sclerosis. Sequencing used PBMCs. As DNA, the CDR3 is TGCGCCAGCAGCTTGCCAGGGACCGTGAACACTGAAGCTTTCTTT. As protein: CASSLPGTVNTEAFF.